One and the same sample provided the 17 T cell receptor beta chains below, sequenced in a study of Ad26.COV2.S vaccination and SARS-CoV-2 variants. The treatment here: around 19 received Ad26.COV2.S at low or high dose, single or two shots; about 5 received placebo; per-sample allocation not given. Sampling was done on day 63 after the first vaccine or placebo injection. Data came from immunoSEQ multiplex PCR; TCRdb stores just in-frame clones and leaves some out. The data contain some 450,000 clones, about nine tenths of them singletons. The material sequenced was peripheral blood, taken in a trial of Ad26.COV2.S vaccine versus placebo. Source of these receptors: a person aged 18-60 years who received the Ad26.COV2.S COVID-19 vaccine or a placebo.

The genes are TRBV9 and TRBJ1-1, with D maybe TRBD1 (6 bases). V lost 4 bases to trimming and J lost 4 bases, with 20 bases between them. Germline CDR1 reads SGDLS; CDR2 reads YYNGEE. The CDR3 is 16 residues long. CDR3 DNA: TGTGCCAGCAGCCCCAGAGGAACAGGGCCTGGCACTGAAGCTTTCTTT. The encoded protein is CASSPRGTGPGTEAFF.

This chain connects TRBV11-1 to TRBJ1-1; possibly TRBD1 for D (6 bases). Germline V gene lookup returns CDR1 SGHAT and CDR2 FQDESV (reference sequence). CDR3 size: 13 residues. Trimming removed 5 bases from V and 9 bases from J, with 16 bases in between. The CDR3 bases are TGTGCCAGCAGCATCCGGGACACAGCAAAAGCTTTCTTT. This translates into CASSIRDTAKAFF.

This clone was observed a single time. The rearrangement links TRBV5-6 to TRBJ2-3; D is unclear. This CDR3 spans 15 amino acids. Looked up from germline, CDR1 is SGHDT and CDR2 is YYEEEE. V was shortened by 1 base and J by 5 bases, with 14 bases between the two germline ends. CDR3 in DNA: TGTGCCAGCAGCTTGTTTAGAGGCGATGGAGATACGCAGTATTTT. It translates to CASSLFRGDGDTQYF.

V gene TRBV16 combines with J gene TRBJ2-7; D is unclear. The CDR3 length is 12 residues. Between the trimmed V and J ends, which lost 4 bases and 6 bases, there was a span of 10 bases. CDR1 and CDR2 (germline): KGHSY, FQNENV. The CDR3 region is CASSRPGSEQYF. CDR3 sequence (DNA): TGTGCCAGCAGCCGCCCCGGCTCCGAGCAGTACTTC.

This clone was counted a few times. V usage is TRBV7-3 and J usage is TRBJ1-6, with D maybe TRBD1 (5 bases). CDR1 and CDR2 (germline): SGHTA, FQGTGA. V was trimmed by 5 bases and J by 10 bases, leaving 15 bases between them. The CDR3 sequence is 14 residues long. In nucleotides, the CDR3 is TGTGCCAGCAGCCGACGAGCAGGGTACTCACCCCTCCACTTT. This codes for CASSRRAGYSPLHF.

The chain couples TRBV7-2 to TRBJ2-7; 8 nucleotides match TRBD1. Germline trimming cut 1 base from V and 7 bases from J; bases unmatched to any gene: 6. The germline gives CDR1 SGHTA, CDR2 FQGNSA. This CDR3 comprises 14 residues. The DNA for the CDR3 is TGTGCCAGCAGCTTAGACCAGGGGGCGGAGGAGCAGTACTTC. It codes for CASSLDQGAEEQYF.

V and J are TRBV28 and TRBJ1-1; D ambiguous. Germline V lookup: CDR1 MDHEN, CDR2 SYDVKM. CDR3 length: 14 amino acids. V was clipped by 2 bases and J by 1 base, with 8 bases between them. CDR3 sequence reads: CASSLQVRNTEAFF. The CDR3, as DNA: TGTGCCAGCAGTTTACAGGTGAGGAACACTGAAGCTTTCTTT.

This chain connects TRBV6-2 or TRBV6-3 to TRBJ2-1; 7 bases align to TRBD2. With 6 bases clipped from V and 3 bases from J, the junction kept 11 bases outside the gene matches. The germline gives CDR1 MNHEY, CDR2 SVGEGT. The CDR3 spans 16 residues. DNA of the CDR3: TGTGCCAGCAGCTCTCGGCGCGGCGGGAGCTACAATGAGCAGTTCTTC. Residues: CASSSRRGGSYNEQFF.

CDR3 sequence: CASGLGGTYNEQFF. DNA for the CDR3: TGTGCCAGCGGACTCGGGGGAACCTACAATGAGCAGTTCTTC. The V and J genes are TRBV27 and TRBJ2-1; weak D call: TRBD2 (6 bases). CDR1 and CDR2 from the germline V gene are MNHEY and SMNVEV (reference sequence). Between the trimmed V and J ends, which lost 8 bases and 2 bases, there was a span of 13 bases. The CDR3 consists of 14 residues.

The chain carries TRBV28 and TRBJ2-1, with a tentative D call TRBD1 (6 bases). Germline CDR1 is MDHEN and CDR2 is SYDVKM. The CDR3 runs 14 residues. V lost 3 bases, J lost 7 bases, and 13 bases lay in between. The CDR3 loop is CASSFLGTQNEQFF. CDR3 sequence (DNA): TGTGCCAGCAGTTTCTTAGGGACACAGAATGAGCAGTTCTTC.

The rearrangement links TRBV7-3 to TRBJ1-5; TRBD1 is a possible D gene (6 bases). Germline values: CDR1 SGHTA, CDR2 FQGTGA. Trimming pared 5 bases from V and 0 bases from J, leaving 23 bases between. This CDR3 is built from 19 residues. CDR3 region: CASSPDNREAPYSNQPQHF. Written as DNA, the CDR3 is TGTGCCAGCAGCCCAGATAACAGGGAAGCCCCTTATAGCAATCAGCCCCAGCATTTT.

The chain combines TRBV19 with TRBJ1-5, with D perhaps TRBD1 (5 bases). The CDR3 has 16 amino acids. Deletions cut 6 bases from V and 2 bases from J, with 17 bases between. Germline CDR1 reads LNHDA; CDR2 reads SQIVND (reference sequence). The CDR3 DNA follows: TGTGCCAGTAGCGACTTGGGGGTTATGGGCAATCAGCCCCAGCATTTT. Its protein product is CASSDLGVMGNQPQHF.

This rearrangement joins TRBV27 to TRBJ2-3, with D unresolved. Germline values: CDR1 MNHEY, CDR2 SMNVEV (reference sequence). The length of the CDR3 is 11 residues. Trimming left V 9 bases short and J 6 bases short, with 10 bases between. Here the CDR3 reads CARGLGDTQYF. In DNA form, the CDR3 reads TGTGCCAGGGGCCTCGGGGATACGCAGTATTTT.

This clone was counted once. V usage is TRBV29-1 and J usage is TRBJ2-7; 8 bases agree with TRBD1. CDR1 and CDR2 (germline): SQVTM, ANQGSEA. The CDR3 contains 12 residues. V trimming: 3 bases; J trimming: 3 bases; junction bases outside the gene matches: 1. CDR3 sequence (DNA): TGCAGCGTTGACGACAGGGGCTACGAGCAGTACTTC. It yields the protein CSVDDRGYEQYF.

The CDR3 spells CASSGTAQETQYF. For the CDR3, the DNA is TGTGCCAGCAGCGGGACAGCCCAAGAGACCCAGTACTTC. The V call is TRBV2, the J call TRBJ2-5; 7 positions match TRBD1. The CDR3 is 13 amino acids. The germline V gene encodes CDR1 SNHLY and CDR2 FYNNEI. Unmatched junction bases numbered 2, after V lost 6 bases and J lost 1 base.

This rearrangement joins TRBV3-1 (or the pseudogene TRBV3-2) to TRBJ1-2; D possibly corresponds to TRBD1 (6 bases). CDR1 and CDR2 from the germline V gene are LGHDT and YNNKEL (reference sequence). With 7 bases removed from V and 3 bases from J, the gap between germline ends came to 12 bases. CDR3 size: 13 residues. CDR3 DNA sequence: TGTGCCAGCAAGGCAGGGGCGTACTATGGCTACACCTTC. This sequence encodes CASKAGAYYGYTF.

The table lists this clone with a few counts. This CDR3 reads CAWSPRGRGLDQPQHF. The CDR3 DNA reads TGTGCCTGGAGTCCTCGAGGCAGGGGCTTGGATCAGCCCCAGCATTTT. The V and J genes are TRBV30 and TRBJ1-5; tentatively, D is TRBD1 (6 bases). Germline CDR1 GTSNPN, CDR2 SVGIG (reference sequence). The germline V and J ends were trimmed by 2 bases and 5 bases, with 19 bases remaining between them. This CDR3 region has 16 residues.